The clone carrying this TCR beta chain was recorded many times. Its antigen is as yet unknown. Germline CDR1 is MNHEY and CDR2 is SMNVEV (reference sequence). CDR3 length: 13 residues. Trimming cost V 4 bases and J 4 bases, with 10 bases left between them. This entry comes from a study of glioma-infiltrating T cells. Study-wide points: Tissue and blood shared very few CDR3 sequences.

Using RNA template, CDR3s of TCR alpha and beta were amplified with iRepertoire arm-PCR. For one-step reverse transcription and amplification, roughly 95-400 ng of tissue mRNA or PBMC total RNA was used. From the multiplex PCR reads, TCRdb called clonotypes with MiXCR, one entry per CDR3 protein. Among about 200,000 distinct CDR3 sequences listed, 30% to 40% were seen once. Sample: glioma tissue, nonneoplastic brain tissue, or PBMCs (not recorded which). The chain links TRBV27 to TRBJ2-5; D remains ambiguous. This TCR was recovered from a human donor with low-grade glioma or glioblastoma, undergoing nonglioma brain surgery, or in good health (not recorded which). The CDR3 DNA sequence: TGTGCCAGCAGTTCTCCCCTTTCAGAGACCCAGTACTTC. This sequence encodes CASSSPLSETQYF.